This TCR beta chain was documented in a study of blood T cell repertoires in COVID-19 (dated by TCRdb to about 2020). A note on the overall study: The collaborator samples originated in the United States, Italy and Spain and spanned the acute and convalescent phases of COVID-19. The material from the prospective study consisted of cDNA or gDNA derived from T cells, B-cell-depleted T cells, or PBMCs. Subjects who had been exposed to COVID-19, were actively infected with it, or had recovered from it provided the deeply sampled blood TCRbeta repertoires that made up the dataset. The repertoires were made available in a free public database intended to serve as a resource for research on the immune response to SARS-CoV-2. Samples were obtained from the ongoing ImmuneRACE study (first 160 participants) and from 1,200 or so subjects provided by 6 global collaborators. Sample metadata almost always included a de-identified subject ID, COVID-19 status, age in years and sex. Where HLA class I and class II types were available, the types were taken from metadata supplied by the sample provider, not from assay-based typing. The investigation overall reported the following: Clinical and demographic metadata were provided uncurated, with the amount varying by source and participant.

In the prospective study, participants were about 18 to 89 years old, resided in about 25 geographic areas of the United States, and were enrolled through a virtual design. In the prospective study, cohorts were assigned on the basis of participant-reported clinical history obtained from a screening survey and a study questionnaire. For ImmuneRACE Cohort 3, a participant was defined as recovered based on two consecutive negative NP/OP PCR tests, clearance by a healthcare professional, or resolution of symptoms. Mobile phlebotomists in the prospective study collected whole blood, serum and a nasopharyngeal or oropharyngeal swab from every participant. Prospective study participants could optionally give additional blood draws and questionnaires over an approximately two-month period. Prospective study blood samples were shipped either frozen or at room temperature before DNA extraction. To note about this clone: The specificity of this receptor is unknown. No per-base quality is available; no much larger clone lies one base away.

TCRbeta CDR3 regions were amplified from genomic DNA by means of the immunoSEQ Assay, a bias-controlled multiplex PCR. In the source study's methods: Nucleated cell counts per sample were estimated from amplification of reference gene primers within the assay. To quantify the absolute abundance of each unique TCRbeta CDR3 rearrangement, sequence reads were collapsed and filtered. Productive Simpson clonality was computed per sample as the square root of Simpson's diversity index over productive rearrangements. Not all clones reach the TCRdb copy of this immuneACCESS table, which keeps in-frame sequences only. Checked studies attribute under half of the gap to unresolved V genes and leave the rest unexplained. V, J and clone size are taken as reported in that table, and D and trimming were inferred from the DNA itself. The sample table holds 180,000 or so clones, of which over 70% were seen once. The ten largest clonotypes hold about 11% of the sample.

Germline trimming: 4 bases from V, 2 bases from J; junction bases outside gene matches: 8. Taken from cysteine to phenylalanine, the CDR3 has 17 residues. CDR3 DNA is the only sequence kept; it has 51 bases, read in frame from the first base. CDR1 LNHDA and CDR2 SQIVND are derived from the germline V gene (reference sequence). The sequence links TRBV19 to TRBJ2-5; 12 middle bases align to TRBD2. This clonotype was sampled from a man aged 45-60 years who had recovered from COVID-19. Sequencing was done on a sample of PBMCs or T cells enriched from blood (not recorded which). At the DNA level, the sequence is TGTGCCAGTAGTAGGCTAGCGGGAGGGATGGCACAAGAGACCCAGTACTTC. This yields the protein CASSRLAGGMAQETQYF.